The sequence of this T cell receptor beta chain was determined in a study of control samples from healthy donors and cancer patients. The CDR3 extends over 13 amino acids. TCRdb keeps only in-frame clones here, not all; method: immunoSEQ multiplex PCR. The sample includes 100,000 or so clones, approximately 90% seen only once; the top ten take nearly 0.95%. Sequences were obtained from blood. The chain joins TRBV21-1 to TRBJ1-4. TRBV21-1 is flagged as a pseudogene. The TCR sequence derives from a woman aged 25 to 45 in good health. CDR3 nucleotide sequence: TGTGCCAGCAGCGGGGGGACTTTCGAAAAACTGTTTTTT. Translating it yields CASSGGTFEKLFF.